This T cell receptor (beta chain) derives from a study of T cells in localized non-small cell lung cancer. Regarding the study as a whole: Within adjacent lung there appeared a median around 60 of the top 100 tumor clones.

Of note for this clone: No antigen is known for it.

Germline loops: CDR1 ENHRY, CDR2 SYGVKD. This CDR3 contains 14 residues. V gave up 6 bases and J gave up 0 bases, with 11 bases separating them. Method: immunoSEQ multiplex PCR; TCRdb's copy keeps in-frame clones and lacks some. Here the sample spans 30,000 to 40,000 clones, 86% being singletons. The chain uses TRBV10-3 and TRBJ1-1; D call uncertain. The sample consisted of peripheral blood mononuclear cells, taken before any cancer treatment. The source of this sequence is a male donor aged 60 or over with stage II lung adenocarcinoma. The CDR3 here is CAIRREGMNTEAFF. Written as DNA, the CDR3 is TGTGCCATCAGGCGGGAGGGTATGAACACTGAAGCTTTCTTT.